This entry lists 12 T cell receptor beta chains sequenced from one sample in a study of blood T cell repertoires in COVID-19. Assay used: immunoSEQ multiplex PCR; TCRdb lists only in-frame clones, some missing. The repertoire holds about 100,000 clones, with around 88% as singletons. Sequencing was carried out using peripheral blood. These receptors all stem from a human donor in a cohort sampled during active COVID-19.

V and J are TRBV18 and TRBJ1-3; 8 nucleotides match TRBD1. J was trimmed by 4 bases and V by 2 bases; bases with no gene match: 1. The CDR3 is made up of 14 amino acids. In germline, CDR1 is KGHSH, CDR2 LQKENI. The CDR3 sequence: CASSPGQGGNTIYF. In nucleotides, the CDR3 is TGTGCCAGCTCACCAGGACAGGGAGGAAACACCATATATTTT.

The gene calls are TRBV7-2 and TRBJ1-2; 8 bases are shared with TRBD1. Looked up from germline, CDR1 is SGHTA and CDR2 is FQGNSA. With 1 base clipped from V and 7 bases from J, the junction kept 8 bases outside the gene matches. The CDR3 loop spans 15 amino acids. CDR3 in DNA: TGTGCCAGCAGCTTAGTGGACAGGGATCTAACTGGCTACACCTTC. This encodes CASSLVDRDLTGYTF.

The rearrangement joins TRBV5-6 to TRBJ1-3; D uncertain. This CDR3 is 13 amino acids long. V gave up 2 bases and J gave up 3 bases, with 6 bases separating them. Per germline, CDR1 SGHDT and CDR2 YYEEEE. The CDR3 loop is CASSFGVGNTIYF. The DNA of the CDR3 is TGTGCCAGCAGCTTCGGGGTTGGAAACACCATATATTTT. The variable domain in full, completed from reference TRBV5-6 and TRBJ1-3, reads DAGVTQSPTHLIKTRGQQVTLRCSPKSGHDTVSWYQQALGQGPQFIFQYYEEEERQRGNFPDRFSGHQFPNYSSELNVNALLLGDSALYLCASSFGVGNTIYFGEGSWLTVV.

This clone was seen a few times. V and J are TRBV28 and TRBJ1-3; unclear D gene. The germline V gene has CDR1 MDHEN and CDR2 SYDVKM. The V gene lost 3 bases and the J gene lost 0 bases, with 6 bases spanning the gap. This CDR3 has 14 residues. CDR3 coding DNA: TGTGCCAGCAGTTTCCCCCACTCTGGAAACACCATATATTTT. This codes for CASSFPHSGNTIYF.

The chain links TRBV9 to TRBJ2-1; the D gene is possibly TRBD1 (7 bases). Germline CDR1 reads SGDLS; CDR2 reads YYNGEE. The V gene lost 2 bases and the J gene lost 9 bases, with 18 bases spanning the gap. The CDR3 sequence is 15 residues long. CDR3 residues: CASSVSGTQGGEQFF. The CDR3 DNA reads as TGTGCCAGCAGCGTTAGCGGAACGCAGGGGGGTGAGCAGTTCTTC.

This chain joins TRBV5-6 and TRBJ2-5, with a weak D call TRBD1 (7 bases). This CDR3 has 12 amino acids. Germline loops: CDR1 SGHDT, CDR2 YYEEEE. Trimming shortened V by 4 bases and J by 9 bases, and 13 bases separated the two germline ends. This chain's CDR3 is CASSVSGGPQYF. The CDR3 DNA is TGTGCCAGCAGCGTGTCAGGGGGGCCCCAGTACTTC.

The chain carries TRBV5-1 and TRBJ1-3; no firm D call. Germline V CDR1 and CDR2: SGHRS, YFSETQ. The CDR3 contains 15 residues. V was clipped by 0 bases and J by 0 bases, with 7 bases between them. CDR3 nucleotides: TGCGCCAGCAGCTTGGGCGTAGACTCTGGAAACACCATATATTTT. Translating it yields CASSLGVDSGNTIYF.

This chain uses TRBV28 with TRBJ2-2, with a possible D match to TRBD1 (5 bases). V lost 4 bases and J 9 bases, leaving 15 bases between the germline ends. CDR1 MDHEN and CDR2 SYDVKM come from the germline V gene. This CDR3 is 14 amino acids long. CDR3 region: CASSSQTETRELFF. The CDR3 DNA reads as TGTGCCAGCAGTTCCCAGACAGAAACAAGGGAGCTGTTTTTT.

This rearrangement joins TRBV28 to TRBJ2-7; 9 bases are shared with TRBD1. The CDR3 is made up of 15 amino acids. After removal of 5 bases from V and 4 bases from J, the junction contained 9 bases not matched to a gene. Germline V lookup: CDR1 MDHEN, CDR2 SYDVKM. The CDR3 DNA is TGTGCCAGCAGTGGCCGGGACAGGGAGCTTTACGAGCAGTACTTC. It codes for CASSGRDRELYEQYF.

The gene calls are TRBV5-1 and TRBJ2-3; D is possibly TRBD1 (5 bases). V shed 0 bases and J shed 0 bases, with 8 bases lying between them. Germline V gene data show CDR1 as SGHRS and CDR2 as YFSETQ. The length of the CDR3 is 15 residues. The CDR3 DNA follows: TGCGCCAGCAGCTTGGTGGCAGGGAGCACAGATACGCAGTATTTT. Its translation is CASSLVAGSTDTQYF.

V usage is TRBV5-5 and J usage is TRBJ1-1; D may be TRBD1 (6 bases). The CDR3 sequence is 14 residues long. Deletions cut 6 bases from V and 1 base from J, with 13 bases between. The germline gives CDR1 SGHKS, CDR2 YYEKEE (reference sequence). Here the CDR3 reads CASKTGNTNTEAFF. The CDR3 DNA follows: TGTGCCAGCAAAACAGGGAACACGAACACTGAAGCTTTCTTT.

CDR3 loop: CASSQGSGYTF. The CDR3 region has the DNA TGTGCCAGCAGCCAAGGGAGTGGCTACACCTTC. The chain is built from TRBV14 and TRBJ1-2; D call uncertain. CDR1 SGHDN and CDR2 FVKESK come from the germline V gene. V lost 1 base and J 7 bases, leaving 4 bases between the germline ends. The CDR3 totals 11 residues.